This is a list of T cell receptor beta chains from one sample in a study of CD8 T cells in ankylosing spondylitis. TCRdb fed the 5' RACE reads into MiXCR, producing one record per CDR3 protein. The sample consists of roughly 220,000 distinct CDR3 sequences, roughly 18% of them appearing once. What was sequenced was blood, either unsorted or a sorted T cell fraction (not recorded which). The receptors were gathered from a male donor with ankylosing spondylitis. Both conserved end residues are part of each CDR3. A D gene is named only where the DNA matches it firmly. Clone sizes are given selectively: once, few, many, or a class where the clone is expanded.

DNA: TGTGCCAGCAGTGACTCGGCTAGCACAGATACGCAGTATTTT
CDR3: CASSDSASTDTQYF
D: NA
J: TRBJ2-3
size: many
V: TRBV6-4

DNA: TGCGCCAGCAGCCAGGACAGTTACTACGAGCAGTACTTC
CDR3: CASSQDSYYEQYF
D: NA
J: TRBJ2-7
size: NA
V: TRBV4-1

DNA: TGCAGCGTTAGGGGATTCGGTCAGTTCAGCGCCTACGAGCAGTACTTC
CDR3: CSVRGFGQFSAYEQYF
D: NA
J: TRBJ2-7
size: NA
V: TRBV29-1

DNA: TGTGCCAGCAGTTACAAGCGGGTCTCCTACGAGCAGTACTTC
CDR3: CASSYKRVSYEQYF
D: NA
J: TRBJ2-7
size: NA
V: TRBV6-2/TRBV6-3

DNA: TGCGCCAGCAGCCAAGATTGGTGGTCAAGCTCTAGCACAGATACGCAGTATTTT
CDR3: CASSQDWWSSSSTDTQYF
D: NA
J: TRBJ2-3
size: few
V: TRBV4-3

DNA: TGCGCCAGCAGTGACGCCCAAAGCTCCTACAATGAGCAGTTCTTC
CDR3: CASSDAQSSYNEQFF
D: NA
J: TRBJ2-1
size: NA
V: TRBV10-2

DNA: TGTGCCAGCAGTACCGGGACTACCTACACAGATACGCAGTATTTT
CDR3: CASSTGTTYTDTQYF
D: TRBD2
J: TRBJ2-3
size: NA
V: TRBV27

DNA: TGTGCCAGCAGCCAAGGCCTAGCGGGAACCTACGAGCAGTACTTC
CDR3: CASSQGLAGTYEQYF
D: TRBD2
J: TRBJ2-7
size: few
V: TRBV3-1

DNA: TGTGCCAGCAGCGTAACTAGCGGGGGGGCTGGAGATACGCAGTATTTT
CDR3: CASSVTSGGAGDTQYF
D: TRBD2
J: TRBJ2-3
size: NA
V: TRBV5-6

DNA: TGCGCCAGCAGCCAAGCGCAGACATTCTCTGGAAACACCATATATTTT
CDR3: CASSQAQTFSGNTIYF
D: NA
J: TRBJ1-3
size: NA
V: TRBV4-1

DNA: TGTGCCTGGAGCGCGGACAGCTTAGGGTATGGCTACACCTTC
CDR3: CAWSADSLGYGYTF
D: NA
J: TRBJ1-2
size: NA
V: TRBV30

DNA: TGTGCCAGCAGTAAGACCCCGGGGGACACTGAAGCTTTCTTT
CDR3: CASSKTPGDTEAFF
D: NA
J: TRBJ1-1
size: once
V: TRBV6-1

DNA: TGTGCCAGCAGTGAAGAGGAGATTCTGGAGGAGACCCAGTACTTC
CDR3: CASSEEEILEETQYF
D: NA
J: TRBJ2-5
size: few
V: TRBV2

DNA: TGTGCCAGCAGCTTAGGGGACTCAGGGGTGACTAATGAAAAACTGTTTTTT
CDR3: CASSLGDSGVTNEKLFF
D: NA
J: TRBJ1-4
size: few
V: TRBV7-9

DNA: TGTGCCAGCAGCGGACAGGGGGGCTACGAGCAGTACTTC
CDR3: CASSGQGGYEQYF
D: TRBD1
J: TRBJ2-7
size: NA
V: TRBV14

DNA: TGTGCCAGCAGTTCTGTAAGCGGGAGAGGGGATGGGGAGTTCTTC
CDR3: CASSSVSGRGDGEFF
D: TRBD2
J: TRBJ2-1
size: NA
V: TRBV27

DNA: TGTGCCAGCAGCTTAAGGGAGGACGAGCAGTACTTC
CDR3: CASSLREDEQYF
D: NA
J: TRBJ2-7
size: few
V: TRBV7-6

DNA: TGTGCCAGCAGCTTAGCGCAAAGGGGTGATCGAACTGAAGCTTTCTTT
CDR3: CASSLAQRGDRTEAFF
D: NA
J: TRBJ1-1
size: NA
V: TRBV11-1

DNA: TGTGCCAGCAGCCAAGATGATGGGACAGTAGGCTTC
CDR3: CASSQDDGTVGF
D: TRBD1
J: TRBJ2-7
size: NA
V: TRBV3-1

DNA: TGCAGCGTTGAAGCCTCAGGGGGCTGGACAGATACGCAGTATTTT
CDR3: CSVEASGGWTDTQYF
D: TRBD1
J: TRBJ2-3
size: many
V: TRBV29-1

DNA: TGTGCCAGCAGCTCGGACGGATTTACGGGGGAGCGCACAGATACGCAGTATTTT
CDR3: CASSSDGFTGERTDTQYF
D: NA
J: TRBJ2-3
size: many
V: TRBV11-3

DNA: TGTGCCAGCACCCGACAGGACAGCTCTGGAAACACCATATATTTT
CDR3: CASTRQDSSGNTIYF
D: NA
J: TRBJ1-3
size: few
V: TRBV7-9

DNA: TGCGCCAGCAGCCAAGAGTTGCGGGGAGGGCTGTTTTTT
CDR3: CASSQELRGGLFF
D: NA
J: TRBJ2-2
size: few
V: TRBV4-3

DNA: TGTGCCAGCACGCCATCTAGCGGGAAATACAATGAGCAGTTCTTC
CDR3: CASTPSSGKYNEQFF
D: TRBD2
J: TRBJ2-1
size: NA
V: TRBV12-3/TRBV12-4

DNA: TGTGCCAGCAGTCTGGGGGCTCGGGAAAAACTGTTTTTT
CDR3: CASSLGAREKLFF
D: NA
J: TRBJ1-4
size: NA
V: TRBV27

DNA: TGTGCCAGCAGCTTAACCCAGGGATTTGACGAGCAGTACTTC
CDR3: CASSLTQGFDEQYF
D: NA
J: TRBJ2-7
size: NA
V: TRBV7-8

DNA: TGTGCCAGTCTGGACAGACTGAACACTGAAGCTTTCTTT
CDR3: CASLDRLNTEAFF
D: NA
J: TRBJ1-1
size: few
V: TRBV19

DNA: TGTGCCAGCAGTCAAGATCCGGGACAGGGTTTGTTCGAGCAGTACTTC
CDR3: CASSQDPGQGLFEQYF
D: TRBD1
J: TRBJ2-7
size: few
V: TRBV28

DNA: TGCGCCAGCAGCCAAGAAATAACAGGGGGGGCCCACGAGCAGTACTTC
CDR3: CASSQEITGGAHEQYF
D: NA
J: TRBJ2-7
size: NA
V: TRBV4-1

DNA: TGTGCCAGCAGTTTAAGGGGTTGGGCAGATGAAGCTTTCTTT
CDR3: CASSLRGWADEAFF
D: NA
J: TRBJ1-1
size: NA
V: TRBV27